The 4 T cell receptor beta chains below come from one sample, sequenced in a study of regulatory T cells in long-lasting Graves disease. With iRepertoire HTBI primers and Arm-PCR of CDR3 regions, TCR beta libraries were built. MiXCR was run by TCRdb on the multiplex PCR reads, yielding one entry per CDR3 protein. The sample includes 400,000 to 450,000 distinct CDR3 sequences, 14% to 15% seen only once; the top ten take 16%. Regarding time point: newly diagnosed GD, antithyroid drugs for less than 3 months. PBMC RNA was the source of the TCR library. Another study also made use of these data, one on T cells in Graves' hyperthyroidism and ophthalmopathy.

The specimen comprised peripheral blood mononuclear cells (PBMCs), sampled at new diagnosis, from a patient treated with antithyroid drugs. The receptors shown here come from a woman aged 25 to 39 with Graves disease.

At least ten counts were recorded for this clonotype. The CDR3 is CASSLGRGLFRLNYGYTF. CDR3 sequence (DNA): TGTGCCAGCAGTTTGGGCAGGGGGCTGTTCCGTCTTAACTATGGCTACACCTTC. The chain carries TRBV12-3 or TRBV12-4 and TRBJ1-2; TRBD1 matches 8 bases. J lost 1 base, V lost 3 bases, and 13 bases had no gene match. This CDR3 spans 18 amino acids.

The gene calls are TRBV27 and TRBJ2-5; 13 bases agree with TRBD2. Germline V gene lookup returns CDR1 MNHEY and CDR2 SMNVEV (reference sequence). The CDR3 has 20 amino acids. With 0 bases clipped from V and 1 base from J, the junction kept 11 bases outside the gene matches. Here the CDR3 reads CASSLSGPGLAGPTQETQYF. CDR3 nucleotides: TGTGCCAGCAGTTTATCGGGACCGGGACTAGCGGGGCCAACCCAAGAGACCCAGTACTTC.

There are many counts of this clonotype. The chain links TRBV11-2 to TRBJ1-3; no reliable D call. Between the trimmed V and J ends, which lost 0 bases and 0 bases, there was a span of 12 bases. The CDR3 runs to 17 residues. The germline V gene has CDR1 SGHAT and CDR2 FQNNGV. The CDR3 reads CASSLDAPSTSGNTIYF. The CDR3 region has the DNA TGTGCCAGCAGCTTAGATGCGCCGAGTACCTCTGGAAACACCATATATTTT.

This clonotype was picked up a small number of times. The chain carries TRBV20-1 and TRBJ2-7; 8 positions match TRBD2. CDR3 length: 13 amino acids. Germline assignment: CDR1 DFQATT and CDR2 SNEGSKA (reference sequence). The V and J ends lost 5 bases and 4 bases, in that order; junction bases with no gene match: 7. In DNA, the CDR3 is TGCAGTGCTGCCGGGACTAGGGGGTACGAGCAGTACTTC. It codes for CSAAGTRGYEQYF.